Sequencing of this T cell receptor (beta chain) was carried out in a study of T cells in Graves' hyperthyroidism and ophthalmopathy. Study-wide background: Any treatment followed the collection of peripheral blood at initial diagnosis. Study conclusions and caveats: Clonotypes that were expanded in thyroid above 0.001 mostly appeared in blood too.

From RNA transcripts, TCR beta CDR3 regions were amplified. The HTBI primer set drove a first-round RT-PCR of the TCR CDR3. TCRdb itself ran the multiplex PCR reads through MiXCR, one entry per CDR3 protein. The sample includes roughly 740,000 distinct CDR3 sequences, 15% to 20% of them seen just once. Germline V gives CDR1 MDHEN, CDR2 SYDVKM. The ends were cut back, 5 bases at V and 1 base at J, with 15 bases in the middle. This CDR3 region has 16 residues. This clonotype was seen ten or more times. Its antigen is still unknown. These patients, aged 18 to 65, had recently diagnosed hyperthyroidism lasting under 2 months.

The sequencing input was blood. The chain couples TRBV28 to TRBJ2-4; D is unclear. The clonotype was recovered from a man aged 18-30 years with Graves' hyperthyroidism. In nucleotides, the CDR3 is TGTGCCAGCAGTCCGCCCGTGGTCACGGCCAAAAACATTCAGTACTTC. It encodes CASSPPVVTAKNIQYF. The full variable domain, rest sourced from reference TRBV28 and TRBJ2-4, is DVKVTQSSRYLVKRTGEKVFLECVQDMDHENMFWYRQDPGLGLRLIYFSYDVKMKEKGDIPEGYSVSREKKERFSLILESASTNQTSMYLCASSPPVVTAKNIQYFGAGTRLSVL.